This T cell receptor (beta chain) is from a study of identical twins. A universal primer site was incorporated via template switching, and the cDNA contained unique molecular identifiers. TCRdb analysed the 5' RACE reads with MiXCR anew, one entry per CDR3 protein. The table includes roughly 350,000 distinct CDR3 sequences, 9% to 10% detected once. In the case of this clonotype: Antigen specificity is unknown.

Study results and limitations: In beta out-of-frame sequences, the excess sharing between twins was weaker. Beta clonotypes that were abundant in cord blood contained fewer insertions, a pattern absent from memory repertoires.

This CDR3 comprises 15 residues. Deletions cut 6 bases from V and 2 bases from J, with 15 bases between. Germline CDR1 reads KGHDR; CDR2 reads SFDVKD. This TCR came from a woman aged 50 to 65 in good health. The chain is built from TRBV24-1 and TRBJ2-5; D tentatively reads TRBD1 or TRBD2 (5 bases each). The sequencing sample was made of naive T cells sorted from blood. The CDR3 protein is CATSSGRQVQETQYF. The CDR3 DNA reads TGTGCCACCAGTTCGGGGCGCCAAGTACAAGAGACCCAGTACTTC.